This TCR beta chain was observed in a study of T cell clonality in common variable immunodeficiency. This clone was recorded many times. The read comes to an end 3 residues before the CDR3 does, leaving the germline J gene to fill in the end. Control and CVID samples contributed equal amounts of genomic DNA. The data were produced by immunoSEQ multiplex PCR, yet TCRdb's version contains in-frame clones alone and is incomplete. Captured here are about 52,000 clones, none seen once; the top ten comprise around 2%. In germline, CDR1 is DFQATT, CDR2 SNEGSKA (reference sequence). This CDR3 has 17 amino acids. The V end lost 1 base, the J end lost 0 bases, and 15 bases lay between the germline ends. Most patients and controls had Caucasian heritage. Donors gave about 5 to 8 ml heparinized peripheral whole blood.

The source of this sequence is a person between 18 and 69 years old in good health. The sequenced material came from peripheral blood mononuclear cells. The chain couples TRBV20-1 to TRBJ1-4; D may be TRBD1 (6 bases). The covered CDR3 bases are TGCAGTGCTAGAGCGAGGACAGTACCCGCAACTAATGAAAAA. Translation: CSARARTVPATNEK. In full, the CDR3 reads CSARARTVPATNEKLFF.